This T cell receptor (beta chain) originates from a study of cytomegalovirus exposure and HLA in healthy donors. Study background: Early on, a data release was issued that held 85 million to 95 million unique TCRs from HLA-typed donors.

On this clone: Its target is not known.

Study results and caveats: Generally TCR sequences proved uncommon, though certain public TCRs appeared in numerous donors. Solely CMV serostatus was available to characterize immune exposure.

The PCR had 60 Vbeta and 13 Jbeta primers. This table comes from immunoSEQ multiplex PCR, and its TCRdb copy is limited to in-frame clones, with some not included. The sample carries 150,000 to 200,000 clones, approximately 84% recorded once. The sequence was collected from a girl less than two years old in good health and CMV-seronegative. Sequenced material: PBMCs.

The CDR3 here is CASTRNRGGNTGELFF. The CDR3 bases are TGTGCCAGCACTAGAAACAGGGGGGGAAACACCGGGGAGCTGTTTTTT. The chain has TRBV25-1 and TRBJ2-2; a possible D gene is TRBD1 (8 bases). Per the germline V gene, CDR1 is MGHDK and CDR2 is SYGVNS. V gave up 7 bases and J gave up 2 bases, with 17 bases separating them. This CDR3 has 16 residues.